The clone carrying this T cell receptor (beta chain) has more than one count but fewer than ten. Its antigen is undetermined. This specimen belongs to a study of post-analysis software for immune sequencing data. Study results and caveats: The study found TRBV5-6, TRBV5-1 and TRBV20-1 among 4 or 5 TRBV segments more frequent in patients than controls.

Looked up from germline, CDR1 is DFQATT and CDR2 is SNEGSKA (reference sequence). V was shortened by 0 bases and J by 5 bases, with 13 bases between the two germline ends. The CDR3 consists of 14 residues. Prepared TCR beta cDNA libraries contained unique molecular identifiers. MiXCR, run by TCRdb on the PCR reads, gives a single entry per CDR3 protein. The sample records about 820,000 distinct CDR3 sequences, around 53% being singletons. The genes are TRBV20-1 and TRBJ1-2, with D uncertain. Sequenced: blood. The clonotype comes from a girl aged 10 to 17 with multiple sclerosis. In nucleotides, the CDR3 is TGCAGTGCTAGAGAGTACCTTCCCGTGTATGGCTACACCTTC. Its translation is CSAREYLPVYGYTF.